This T cell receptor beta chain was documented in a study of cytomegalovirus exposure and HLA in healthy donors. Findings and caveats of the study: Common viral pathogens (according to a later analysis) appeared linked to several of the most significant clusters.

This clone was detected only once. Its antigen is as yet unknown. The germline V gene has CDR1 LNHDA and CDR2 SQIVND (reference sequence). There are 14 residues in the CDR3. V was pared by 6 bases and J by 7 bases, with 8 bases of the junction left unmatched. In the PCR, 60 Vbeta and 13 Jbeta primers were used. Study processing details: Unique TCR beta chains numbered around 80 million in a later analysis, with around 11 million shared. Clones were read by immunoSEQ multiplex PCR, and TCRdb kept only the in-frame ones, dropping some. V and J calls and clone size come straight from that table; D and trimming were deduced from the DNA. The sample yields some 150,000 clones, more than 70% seen once.

The sample consisted of PBMCs. The sequence derives from a man aged 40-55 years in good health and CMV-seronegative. This chain uses TRBV19 with TRBJ1-2; 10 nucleotides align to TRBD1. CDR3 sequence: CASSTGQGEVGYTF. The CDR3, as DNA: TGTGCCAGTAGCACCGGACAGGGGGAGGTTGGCTACACCTTC. Full variable domain (remainder filled in from reference TRBV19 and TRBJ1-2): DGGITQSPKYLFRKEGQNVTLSCEQNLNHDAMYWYRQDPGQGLRLIYYSQIVNDFQKGDIAEGYSVSREKKESFPLTVTSAQKNPTAFYLCASSTGQGEVGYTFGSGTRLTVV.